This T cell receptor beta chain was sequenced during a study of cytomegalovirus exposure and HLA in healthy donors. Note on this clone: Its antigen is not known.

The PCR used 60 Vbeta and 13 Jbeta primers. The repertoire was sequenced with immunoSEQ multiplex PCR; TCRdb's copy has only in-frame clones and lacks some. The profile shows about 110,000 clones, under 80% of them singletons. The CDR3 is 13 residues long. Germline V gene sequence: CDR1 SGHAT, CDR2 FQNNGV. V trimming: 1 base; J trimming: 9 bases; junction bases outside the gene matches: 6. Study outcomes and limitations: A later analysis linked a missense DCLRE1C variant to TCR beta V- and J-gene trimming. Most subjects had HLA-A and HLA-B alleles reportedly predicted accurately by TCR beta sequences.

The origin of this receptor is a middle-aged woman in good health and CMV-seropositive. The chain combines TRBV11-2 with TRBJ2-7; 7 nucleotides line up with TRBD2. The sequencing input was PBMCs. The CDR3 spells CASSLVARGVQYF. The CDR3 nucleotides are TGTGCCAGCAGCTTAGTGGCCCGGGGGGTGCAGTACTTC.